This record looks at one TCR beta chain sequence and its context. After removal of 7 bases from V and 4 bases from J, the junction contained 7 bases not matched to a gene. From germline, CDR1 is SGHVS and CDR2 FQNEAQ. The length of the CDR3 is 14 residues. The sample is drawn from a study of blood T cell repertoires in COVID-19. Repertoires were generated with immunoSEQ multiplex PCR, while TCRdb's copy carries only in-frame clones and drops some. This table holds tens of thousands of clones, 85% to 90% found once. This chain uses TRBV7-8 with TRBJ1-2; 9 nucleotides agree with TRBD1. The material sequenced was peripheral blood. The TCR sequence derives from a woman older than 75 with acute or convalescent COVID-19. This CDR3 reads CASNPGQGIYGYTF. CDR3 DNA: TGTGCCAGCAACCCCGGACAGGGGATCTATGGCTACACCTTC. The full variable domain, completed using reference TRBV7-8 and TRBJ1-2, is GAGVSQSPRYKVAKRGQDVALRCDPISGHVSLFWYQQALGQGPEFLTYFQNEAQLDKSGLPSDRFFAERPEGSVSTLKIQRTQQEDSAVYLCASNPGQGIYGYTFGSGTRLTVV.